These T cell receptor beta chains were read from a single sample in a study of T cells in Graves' hyperthyroidism and ophthalmopathy. TCRdb reprocessed the multiplex PCR reads via MiXCR and lists one record per CDR3 protein. The data contain hundreds of thousands of distinct CDR3 sequences, 11% to 15% of them singletons. The sample taken for sequencing was blood. Every receptor here comes from a woman between 35 and 50 years old with Graves' hyperthyroidism. Each CDR3 is given with its conserved first and last residue. A D gene is named only where the DNA matches it firmly. The size of a clone is reported for some rows only, either as once, few or many, or as a class for expanded clones.

V gene	J gene	D gene	clone size	CDR3 DNA	CDR3 protein
TRBV3-1	TRBJ2-1	TRBD2	few	TGTGCCAGCAGCCAAGAGGGACTAGCGGGGGGTCCCAATGAGCAGTTCTTC	CASSQEGLAGGPNEQFF
TRBV5-6	TRBJ1-1	TRBD1	.	TGTGCCAGCAGCTTTGGACAGGCCACTGAAGCTTTCTTT	CASSFGQATEAFF
TRBV7-9	TRBJ1-3	.	few	TGTGCCAGCAGCTACCGGACAGACGGAAACACCATATATTTT	CASSYRTDGNTIYF
TRBV5-1	TRBJ2-3	.	few	TGCGCCAGCAGCCCTTTAAGAGGGGCTTTAGATACGCAGTATTTT	CASSPLRGALDTQYF
TRBV3-1	TRBJ2-7	TRBD2	many	TGTGCCAGCAGCCTGCGGGAGGGCCACGAGCAGTACTTC	CASSLREGHEQYF
TRBV2	TRBJ2-5	TRBD2	many	TGTGCCAGCAGCCTTGGGACTAGCGGGGTAGAGACCCAGTACTTC	CASSLGTSGVETQYF
TRBV5-1	TRBJ2-7	TRBD1	many	TGCGCCAGCAGCACAGGACAGGGCGTCATTTACGAGCAGTACTTC	CASSTGQGVIYEQYF
TRBV3-1	TRBJ2-1	TRBD2	once	TGTGCCAGCAGCCGATTTTCCGGGAGGAGCGGGAGAGGTGAGCAGTTCTTC	CASSRFSGRSGRGEQFF
TRBV27	TRBJ2-1	.	many	TGTGCCAGCAGTTTAATCGACTATGGGGAGCAGTTCTTC	CASSLIDYGEQFF
TRBV6-6	TRBJ2-1	TRBD2	few	TGTGCCAGCAGTTACCAGGAGCGGGACTCCTACAATGAGCAGTTCTTC	CASSYQERDSYNEQFF
TRBV7-2	TRBJ1-1	.	many	TGTGCCGGTAAAGGGTGGGACAACACTGAAGCTTTCTTT	CAGKGWDNTEAFF
TRBV6-1	TRBJ2-7	TRBD1	.	TGTGCCAGCAAAGACAGGGTAACCTACGAGCAGTACTTC	CASKDRVTYEQYF
TRBV7-2	TRBJ1-2	.	few	TGTGCCAGCAGCTCCCCGGGAAAGGGCTATGGCTACACCTTC	CASSSPGKGYGYTF
TRBV5-1	TRBJ2-3	TRBD2	.	TGCGCCAGCAGCTCAAGACTAGCGGGAGAGGTTTCAGATACGCAGTATTTT	CASSSRLAGEVSDTQYF
TRBV12-5	TRBJ1-5	.	many	TGTGCTAGTGGTTTGGGACGGAATAGCAATCAGCCCCAGCATTTT	CASGLGRNSNQPQHF
TRBV4-1	TRBJ2-5	TRBD2	.	TGCGCCAGCAGCCAAGGACTAGCCGATAGTCGTAAAGAGACCCAGTACTTC	CASSQGLADSRKETQYF
TRBV12-3/TRBV12-4	TRBJ2-7	TRBD2	.	TGTGCGATCGGGCGGGAGTCAGGGACCTACGAGCAGTACTTC	CAIGRESGTYEQYF
TRBV9	TRBJ2-5	.	few	TGTGCCAGCAGCGTAGGACGGCAGCTCCAAGAGACCCAGTACTTC	CASSVGRQLQETQYF
TRBV6-4	TRBJ1-1	TRBD1	many	TGTGCCAGCAGTGACACCGACAGGGCCACTGAAGCTTTCTTT	CASSDTDRATEAFF
TRBV28	TRBJ2-3	TRBD2	many	TGTGCCAGCAGGGGGACTAGCGGGAGGGCCATAGATACGCAGTATTTT	CASRGTSGRAIDTQYF
TRBV12-3/TRBV12-4	TRBJ1-2	.	many	TGTGCCAGCAGCCCCGGGGGGGCGAACTATGGCTACACCTTC	CASSPGGANYGYTF
TRBV18	TRBJ2-2	TRBD1	many	TGTGCCAGCTCCACCGGGACAGCGAACACCGGGGAGCTGTTTTTT	CASSTGTANTGELFF
TRBV20-1	TRBJ2-3	TRBD2	once	TGCAGTGCCCCCCGGGGGGGACCTAGCACAGATACGCAGTATTTT	CSAPRGGPSTDTQYF
TRBV5-1	TRBJ2-7	TRBD1	once	TGCGCCAGCAGTTCCGGGACAGGGGCCGAGCAGTACTTC	CASSSGTGAEQYF
TRBV10-3	TRBJ1-1	.	few	TGTGCCGCCACAGGGACCAACACTGAAGCTTTCTTT	CAATGTNTEAFF
TRBV19	TRBJ1-1	.	.	TGTGCCAGTAGTATAGAACAGGACACTGAAGCTTTCTTT	CASSIEQDTEAFF
TRBV27	TRBJ1-5	.	.	TGTGCCAGCACTCCCTTGGGGCAGCCCCAGCATTTT	CASTPLGQPQHF
TRBV6-1	TRBJ2-7	.	.	TGTGCCAGCAGCGACGAGAGCTCCTACGAGCAGTACTTC	CASSDESSYEQYF
TRBV2	TRBJ1-4	TRBD1	many	TGTGCCAGCAGTGAAGCGCTTTTCCCGACAGGGCTCAATGAAAAACTGTTTTTT	CASSEALFPTGLNEKLFF
TRBV2	TRBJ2-5	TRBD1	many	TGTGCCAGCAGTGCGCAGGGGGCGGAGGAGACCCAGTACTTC	CASSAQGAEETQYF
TRBV4-1	TRBJ2-7	TRBD1	many	TGCGCCAGCAGCCAGCGACAGGGAACGTACGAGCAGTACTTC	CASSQRQGTYEQYF
TRBV19	TRBJ1-5	.	many	TGTGCCAGTAGTGAACCTACAGGGCTAGGACAGCCCCAGCATTTT	CASSEPTGLGQPQHF
TRBV6-2/TRBV6-3	TRBJ2-2	.	many	TGTGCCAGCAGTCCGGACGGGAACACCGGGGAGCTGTTTTTT	CASSPDGNTGELFF
TRBV20-1	TRBJ2-1	TRBD1	few	TGCAGTGCTAGAGACCGCGGACAGGGGGCTTACAATGAGCAGTTCTTC	CSARDRGQGAYNEQFF
TRBV7-9	TRBJ2-5	TRBD2	few	TGTGCCAGCAGCTTAGAGACTAGCAGGGAGACCCAGTACTTC	CASSLETSRETQYF